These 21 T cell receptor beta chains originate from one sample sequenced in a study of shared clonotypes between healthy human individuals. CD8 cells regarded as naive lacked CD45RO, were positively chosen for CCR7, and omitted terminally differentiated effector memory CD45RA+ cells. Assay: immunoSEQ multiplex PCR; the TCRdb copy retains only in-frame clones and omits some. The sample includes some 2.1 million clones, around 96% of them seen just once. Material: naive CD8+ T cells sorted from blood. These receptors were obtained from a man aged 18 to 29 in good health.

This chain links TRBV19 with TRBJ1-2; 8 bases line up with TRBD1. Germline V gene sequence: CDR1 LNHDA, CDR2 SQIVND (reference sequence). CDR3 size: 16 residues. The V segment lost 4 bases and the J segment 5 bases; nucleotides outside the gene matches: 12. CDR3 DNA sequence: TGTGCCAGTAGTACATCCGGGACAGGCAATCCTTATGGCTACACCTTC. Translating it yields CASSTSGTGNPYGYTF.

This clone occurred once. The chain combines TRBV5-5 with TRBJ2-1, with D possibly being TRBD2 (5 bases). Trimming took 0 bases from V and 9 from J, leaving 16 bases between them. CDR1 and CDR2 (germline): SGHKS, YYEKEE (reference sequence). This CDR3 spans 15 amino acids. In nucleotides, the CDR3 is TGTGCCAGCAGCTTGGTATTACGTGGGAGCCCTGAGCAGTTCTTC. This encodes CASSLVLRGSPEQFF. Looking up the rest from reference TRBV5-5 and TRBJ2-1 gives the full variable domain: DAGVTQSPTHLIKTRGQQVTLRCSPISGHKSVSWYQQVLGQGPQFIFQYYEKEERGRGNFPDRFSARQFPNYSSELNVNALLLGDSALYLCASSLVLRGSPEQFFGPGTRLTVL.

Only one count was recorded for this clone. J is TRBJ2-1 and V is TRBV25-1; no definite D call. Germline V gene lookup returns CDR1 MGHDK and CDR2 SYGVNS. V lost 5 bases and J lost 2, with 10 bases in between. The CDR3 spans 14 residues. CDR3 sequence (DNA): TGTGCCAGCAGTACAGAAAACACCTACAATGAGCAGTTCTTC. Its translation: CASSTENTYNEQFF.

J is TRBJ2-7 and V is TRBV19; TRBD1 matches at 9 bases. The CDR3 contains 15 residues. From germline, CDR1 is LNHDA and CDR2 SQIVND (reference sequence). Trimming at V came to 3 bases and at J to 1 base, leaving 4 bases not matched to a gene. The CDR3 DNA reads TGTGCCAGTAGTATGCTACAGGGGGCGTCCTACGAGCAGTACTTC. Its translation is CASSMLQGASYEQYF.

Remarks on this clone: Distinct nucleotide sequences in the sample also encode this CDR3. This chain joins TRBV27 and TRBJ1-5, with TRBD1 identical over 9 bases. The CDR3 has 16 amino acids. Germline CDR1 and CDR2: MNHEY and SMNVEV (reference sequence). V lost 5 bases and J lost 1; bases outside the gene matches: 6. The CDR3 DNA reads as TGTGCCAGCAGTCCCATCGGACAGGGGAGCAATCAGCCCCAGCATTTT. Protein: CASSPIGQGSNQPQHF.

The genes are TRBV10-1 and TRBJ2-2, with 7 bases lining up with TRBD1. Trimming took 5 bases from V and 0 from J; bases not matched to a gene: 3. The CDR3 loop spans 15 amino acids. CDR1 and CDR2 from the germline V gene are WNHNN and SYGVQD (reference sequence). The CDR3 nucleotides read TGCGCCAGCAGTCGGGACAGCGCGAACACCGGGGAGCTGTTTTTT. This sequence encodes CASSRDSANTGELFF.

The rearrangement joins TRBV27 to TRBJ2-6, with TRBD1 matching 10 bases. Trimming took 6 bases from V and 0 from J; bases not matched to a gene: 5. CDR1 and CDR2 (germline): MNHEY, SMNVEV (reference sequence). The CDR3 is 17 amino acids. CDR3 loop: CASRSGDRGSGANVLTF. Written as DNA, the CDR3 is TGTGCCAGCAGATCCGGGGACAGGGGCTCTGGGGCCAACGTCCTGACTTTC.

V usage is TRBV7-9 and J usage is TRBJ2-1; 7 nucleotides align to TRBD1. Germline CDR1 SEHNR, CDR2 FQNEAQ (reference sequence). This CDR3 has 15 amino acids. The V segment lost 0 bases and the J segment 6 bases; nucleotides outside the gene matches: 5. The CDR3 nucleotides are TGTGCCAGCAGCTTAGCACAGGGGTCCCTCAATGAGCAGTTCTTC. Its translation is CASSLAQGSLNEQFF.

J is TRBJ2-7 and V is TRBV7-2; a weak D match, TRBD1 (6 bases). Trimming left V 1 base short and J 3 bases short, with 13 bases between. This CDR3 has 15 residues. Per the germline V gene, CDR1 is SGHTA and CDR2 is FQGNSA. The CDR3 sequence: CASSLVGAGYYEQYF. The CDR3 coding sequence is TGTGCCAGCAGCTTAGTGGGGGCGGGTTACTACGAGCAGTACTTC.

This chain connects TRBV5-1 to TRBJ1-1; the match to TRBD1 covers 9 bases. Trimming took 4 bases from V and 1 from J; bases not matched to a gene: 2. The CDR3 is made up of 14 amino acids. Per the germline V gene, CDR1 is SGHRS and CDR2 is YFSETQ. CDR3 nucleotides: TGCGCCAGCAGCGCGGACAGGGGGAACACTGAAGCTTTCTTT. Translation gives CASSADRGNTEAFF.

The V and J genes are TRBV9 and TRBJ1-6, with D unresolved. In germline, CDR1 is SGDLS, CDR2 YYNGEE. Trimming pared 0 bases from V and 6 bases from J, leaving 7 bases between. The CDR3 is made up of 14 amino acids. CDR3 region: CASSVADSNSPLHF. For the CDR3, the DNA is TGTGCCAGCAGCGTAGCTGATAGTAATTCACCCCTCCACTTT.

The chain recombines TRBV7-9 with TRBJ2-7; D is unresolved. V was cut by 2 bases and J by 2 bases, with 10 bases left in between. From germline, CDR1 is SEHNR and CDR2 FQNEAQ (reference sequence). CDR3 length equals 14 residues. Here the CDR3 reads CASSLPAGPYEQYF. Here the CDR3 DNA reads TGTGCCAGCAGCTTACCCGCTGGCCCCTACGAGCAGTACTTC.

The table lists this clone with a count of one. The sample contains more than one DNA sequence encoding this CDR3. CDR3 in DNA: TGCGCCAGCAGCCAAGGGGGACAGGGGCCCTACGAGCAGTACTTC. As protein: CASSQGGQGPYEQYF. The V gene is TRBV4-1, the J gene TRBJ2-7, with TRBD1 matching over 10 bases. There are 15 residues in the CDR3. V dropped 1 base and J dropped 2; count of bases not matched to a gene: 2. Germline V lookup: CDR1 MGHRA, CDR2 YSYEKL.

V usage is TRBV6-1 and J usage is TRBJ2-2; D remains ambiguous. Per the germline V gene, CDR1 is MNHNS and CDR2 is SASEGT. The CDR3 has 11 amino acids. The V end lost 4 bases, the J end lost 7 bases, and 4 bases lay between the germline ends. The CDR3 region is CASSAVGELFF. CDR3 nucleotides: TGTGCCAGCAGTGCGGTCGGGGAGCTGTTTTTT.

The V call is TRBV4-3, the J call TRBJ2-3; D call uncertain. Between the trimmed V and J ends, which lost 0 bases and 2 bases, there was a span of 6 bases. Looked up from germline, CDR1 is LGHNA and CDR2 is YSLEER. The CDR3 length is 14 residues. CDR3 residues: CASSQDDNTDTQYF. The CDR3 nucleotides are TGCGCCAGCAGCCAAGACGATAACACAGATACGCAGTATTTT.

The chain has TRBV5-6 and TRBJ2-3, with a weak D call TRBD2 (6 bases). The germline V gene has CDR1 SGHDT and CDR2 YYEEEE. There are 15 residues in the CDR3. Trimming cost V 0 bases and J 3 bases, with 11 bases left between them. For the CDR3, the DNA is TGTGCCAGCAGCTTGGTCGGTGGGAGGACAGATACGCAGTATTTT. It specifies CASSLVGGRTDTQYF.

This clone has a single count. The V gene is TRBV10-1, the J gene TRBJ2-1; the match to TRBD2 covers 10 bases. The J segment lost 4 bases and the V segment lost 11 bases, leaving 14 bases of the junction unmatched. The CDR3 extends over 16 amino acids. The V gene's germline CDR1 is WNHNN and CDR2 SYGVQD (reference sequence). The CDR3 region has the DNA TGCGCCTCCGCACCTGGAGCGGGAGGGGGTTACAATGAGCAGTTCTTC. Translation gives CASAPGAGGGYNEQFF.

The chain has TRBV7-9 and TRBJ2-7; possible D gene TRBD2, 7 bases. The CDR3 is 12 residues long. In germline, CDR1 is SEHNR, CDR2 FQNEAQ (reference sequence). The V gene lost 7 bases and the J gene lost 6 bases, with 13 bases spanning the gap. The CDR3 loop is CASTPGEGEQYF. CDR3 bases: TGTGCCAGCACCCCAGGGGAGGGCGAGCAGTACTTC.

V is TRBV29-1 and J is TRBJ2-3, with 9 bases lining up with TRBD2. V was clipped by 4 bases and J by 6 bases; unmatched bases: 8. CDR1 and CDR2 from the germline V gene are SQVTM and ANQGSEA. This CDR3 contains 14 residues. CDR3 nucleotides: TGCAGCGTTGCAGACGGACTAGCGTACGATACGCAGTATTTT. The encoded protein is CSVADGLAYDTQYF.

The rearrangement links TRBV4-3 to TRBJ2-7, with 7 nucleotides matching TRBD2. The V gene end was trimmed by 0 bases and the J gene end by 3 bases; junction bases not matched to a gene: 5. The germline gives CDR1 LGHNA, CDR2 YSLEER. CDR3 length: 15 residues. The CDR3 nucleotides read TGCGCCAGCAGCCAAGATCTAGGGACTATCTACGAGCAGTACTTC. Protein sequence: CASSQDLGTIYEQYF.

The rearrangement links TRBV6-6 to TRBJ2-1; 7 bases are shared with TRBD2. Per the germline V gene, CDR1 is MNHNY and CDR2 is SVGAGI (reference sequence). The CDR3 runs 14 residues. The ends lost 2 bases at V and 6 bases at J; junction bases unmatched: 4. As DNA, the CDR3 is TGTGCCAGCAGTTACGGGGAGGGTTTCAATGAGCAGTTCTTC. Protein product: CASSYGEGFNEQFF.